These 15 T cell receptor beta chains originate from one sample sequenced in a study of shared clonotypes between healthy human individuals. The method was immunoSEQ multiplex PCR; TCRdb's version includes in-frame clones alone and lacks a portion of them. The sample has around 750,000 clones, roughly 70% seen once. The sample was memory CD4+ T cells sorted from blood. Documented subset: CD45RA-negative fraction. These TCRs come from a woman aged 25 to 39 in good health.

The J gene is TRBJ2-6, the V gene TRBV28; perhaps D is TRBD1 or TRBD2 (5 bases each). Trimming removed 8 bases from V and 4 bases from J, with 9 bases in between. The CDR3 totals 13 residues. Germline V gene data show CDR1 as MDHEN and CDR2 as SYDVKM. The CDR3 sequence: CASSGTGANVLTF. The CDR3 DNA reads TGTGCCAGCTCTGGGACCGGGGCCAACGTCCTGACTTTC. The full variable domain, its missing parts supplied by reference TRBV28 and TRBJ2-6, is DVKVTQSSRYLVKRTGEKVFLECVQDMDHENMFWYRQDPGLGLRLIYFSYDVKMKEKGDIPEGYSVSREKKERFSLILESASTNQTSMYLCASSGTGANVLTFGAGSRLTVL.

A single count supports this clone. The chain has TRBV7-2 and TRBJ2-7; 8 positions agree with TRBD1. V lost 3 bases, J lost 2 bases, and 6 bases stayed unmatched. Per the germline V gene, CDR1 is SGHTA and CDR2 is FQGNSA. The CDR3 is 15 residues long. The CDR3 here is CASSFFGTGPYEQYF. CDR3 DNA: TGTGCCAGCAGCTTTTTTGGGACAGGACCCTACGAGCAGTACTTC.

The chain uses TRBV7-2 and TRBJ2-1; 9 nucleotides line up with TRBD2. V shed 2 bases, J shed 7 bases, and the junction held 18 bases outside the gene matches. Germline values: CDR1 SGHTA, CDR2 FQGNSA. This CDR3 spans 19 amino acids. The DNA for the CDR3 is TGTGCCAGCAGCTTATATCCCAGCGGGGGGTTTGCCTTGGTGAATGAGCAGTTCTTC. Its translation: CASSLYPSGGFALVNEQFF.

The CDR3 reads CASSLRSSYNEQFF. For the CDR3, the DNA is TGTGCCAGCAGCCTCCGGAGCTCCTACAATGAGCAGTTCTTC. The chain uses TRBV11-1 and TRBJ2-1; no firm D call. Germline lookup yields CDR1 SGHAT and CDR2 FQDESV (reference sequence). This CDR3 contains 14 residues. Trimming pared 5 bases from V and 0 bases from J, leaving 8 bases between.

The table lists this clone with a count of one. Additional DNA sequences in this sample encode the identical CDR3. The rearrangement links TRBV11-2 to TRBJ2-3; D is ambiguous. CDR3 size: 12 residues. Germline V gene lookup returns CDR1 SGHAT and CDR2 FQNNGV. With 4 bases removed from V and 3 bases from J, the gap between germline ends came to 5 bases. Here the CDR3 reads CASSSRTDTQYF. CDR3 coding DNA: TGTGCCAGCAGCTCACGGACAGATACGCAGTATTTT.

The CDR3 sequence is CASKRGGESGYTF. As DNA, the CDR3 is TGTGCCAGCAAAAGGGGGGGTGAGAGCGGCTACACCTTC. The chain uses TRBV6-6 and TRBJ1-2, with D perhaps matching TRBD1 (6 bases). Germline V gene sequence: CDR1 MNHNY, CDR2 SVGAGI (reference sequence). V gave up 7 bases and J gave up 8 bases, with 17 bases separating them. CDR3 size: 13 residues.

The chain combines TRBV20-1 with TRBJ2-7; D ambiguous. Germline values: CDR1 DFQATT, CDR2 SNEGSKA (reference sequence). This CDR3 is built from 10 residues. CDR3 sequence: CSPNGNIEYF. In DNA, the CDR3 is TGCAGCCCCAATGGGAACATCGAGTACTTC.

The chain is built from TRBV2 and TRBJ2-2; D remains ambiguous. Germline V gives CDR1 SNHLY, CDR2 FYNNEI. The V and J ends lost 4 bases and 4 bases respectively, with 10 bases between them. The CDR3 contains 14 residues. The CDR3 loop is CASSVYSPTGELFF. For the CDR3, the DNA is TGTGCCAGCAGTGTTTATTCGCCCACCGGGGAGCTGTTTTTT.

The chain joins TRBV29-1 to TRBJ1-1; TRBD1 aligns across 11 bases. Losses at the gene ends were 4 bases for V and 5 bases for J; bases not matched to a gene: 6. The CDR3 spans 14 residues. CDR1 is SQVTM and CDR2 is ANQGSEA in the germline V gene. The CDR3 DNA reads as TGCAGCGTTGGAGGACAGGGGGCGCGAACTGAAGCTTTCTTT. Translating gives CSVGGQGARTEAFF.

This clone occurred a few times. This chain connects TRBV28 to TRBJ1-1; D ambiguous. The CDR3 spans 14 residues. Germline-derived CDR1 and CDR2 are MDHEN and SYDVKM. With 4 bases removed from V and 9 bases from J, the gap between germline ends came to 18 bases. The CDR3 loop is CASSSRGPLLQAFF. CDR3 in DNA: TGTGCCAGCAGTTCCCGAGGGCCATTATTGCAAGCTTTCTTT. Together with reference TRBV28 and TRBJ1-1, the CDR3 gives the full variable domain: DVKVTQSSRYLVKRTGEKVFLECVQDMDHENMFWYRQDPGLGLRLIYFSYDVKMKEKGDIPEGYSVSREKKERFSLILESASTNQTSMYLCASSSRGPLLQAFFGQGTRLTVV.

The chain has TRBV29-1 and TRBJ2-3, with 9 positions matching TRBD2. The V gene's germline CDR1 is SQVTM and CDR2 ANQGSEA. CDR3 length equals 17 residues. Trimming took 4 bases from V and 2 from J; bases not matched to a gene: 13. CDR3 DNA sequence: TGCAGCGTTGGTTCTAGCGGGAACTTCCGACCCACAGATACGCAGTATTTT. It is translated as CSVGSSGNFRPTDTQYF.

V usage is TRBV19 and J usage is TRBJ1-5; 7 bases fit TRBD1. The germline CDR1 and CDR2 sequences are LNHDA and SQIVND (reference sequence). CDR3 length: 14 amino acids. With 5 bases clipped from V and 7 bases from J, the junction kept 8 bases outside the gene matches. CDR3 coding DNA: TGTGCCAGTAGTTCCCCTGACAGGGCCCAGCCCCAGCATTTT. Encoded protein: CASSSPDRAQPQHF. Looking up the rest from reference TRBV19 and TRBJ1-5 gives the full variable domain: DGGITQSPKYLFRKEGQNVTLSCEQNLNHDAMYWYRQDPGQGLRLIYYSQIVNDFQKGDIAEGYSVSREKKESFPLTVTSAQKNPTAFYLCASSSPDRAQPQHFGDGTRLSIL.

The V gene is TRBV6-1, the J gene TRBJ1-5, with no clear D. Trimming removed 2 bases from V and 5 bases from J, with 7 bases in between. The germline V gene has CDR1 MNHNS and CDR2 SASEGT. This CDR3 is built from 13 residues. CDR3 in amino acids: CASSESWHQPQHF. The CDR3 DNA follows: TGTGCCAGCAGTGAATCTTGGCATCAGCCCCAGCATTTT.

The V and J genes are TRBV6-1 and TRBJ1-5; D not certain. V was shortened by 4 bases and J by 2 bases, with 18 bases between the two germline ends. The CDR3 extends over 17 amino acids. The germline V gene encodes CDR1 MNHNS and CDR2 SASEGT. Here the CDR3 reads CASSGRAGSDGNQPQHF. The CDR3 nucleotides are TGTGCCAGCAGTGGGCGAGCGGGCTCGGATGGCAATCAGCCCCAGCATTTT.

The genes are TRBV18 and TRBJ2-4; possibly TRBD2 for D (6 bases). This CDR3 region has 14 residues. Germline V gives CDR1 KGHSH, CDR2 LQKENI. V was pared by 2 bases and J by 8 bases, with 13 bases between. For the CDR3, the DNA is TGTGCCAGCTCACCAGACGGGAGAAGCGACATTCAGTACTTC. Encoded protein: CASSPDGRSDIQYF.